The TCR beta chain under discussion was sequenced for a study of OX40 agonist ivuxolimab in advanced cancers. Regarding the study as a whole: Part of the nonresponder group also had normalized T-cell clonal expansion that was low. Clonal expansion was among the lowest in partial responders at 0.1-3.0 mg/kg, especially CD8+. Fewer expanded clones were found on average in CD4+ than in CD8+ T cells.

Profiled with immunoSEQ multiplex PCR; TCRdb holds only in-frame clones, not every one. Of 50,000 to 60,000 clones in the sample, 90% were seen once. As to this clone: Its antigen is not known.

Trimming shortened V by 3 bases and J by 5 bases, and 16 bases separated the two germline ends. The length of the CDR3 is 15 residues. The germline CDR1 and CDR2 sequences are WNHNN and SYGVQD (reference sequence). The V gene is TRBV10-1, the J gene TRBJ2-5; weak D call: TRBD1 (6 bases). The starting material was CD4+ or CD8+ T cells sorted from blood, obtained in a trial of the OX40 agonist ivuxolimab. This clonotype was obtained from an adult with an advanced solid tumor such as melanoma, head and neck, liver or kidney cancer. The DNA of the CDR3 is TGCGCCAGCAGTGATCGTGCAGGGGTGGTGGAGACCCAGTACTTC. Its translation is CASSDRAGVVETQYF.